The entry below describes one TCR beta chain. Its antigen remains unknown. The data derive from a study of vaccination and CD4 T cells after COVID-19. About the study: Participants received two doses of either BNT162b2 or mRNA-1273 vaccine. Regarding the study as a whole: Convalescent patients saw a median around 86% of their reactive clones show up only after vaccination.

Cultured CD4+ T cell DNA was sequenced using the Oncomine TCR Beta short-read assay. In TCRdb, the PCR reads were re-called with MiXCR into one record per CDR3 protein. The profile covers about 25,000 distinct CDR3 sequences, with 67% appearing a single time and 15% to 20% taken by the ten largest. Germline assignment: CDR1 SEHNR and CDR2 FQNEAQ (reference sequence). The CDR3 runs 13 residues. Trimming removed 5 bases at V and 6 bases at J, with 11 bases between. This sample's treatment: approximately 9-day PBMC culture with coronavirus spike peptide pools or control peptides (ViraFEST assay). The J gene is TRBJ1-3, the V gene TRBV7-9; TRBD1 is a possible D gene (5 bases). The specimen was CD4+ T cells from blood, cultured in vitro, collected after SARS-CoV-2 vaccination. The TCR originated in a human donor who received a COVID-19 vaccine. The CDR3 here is CASSPVRENTIYF. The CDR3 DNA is TGTGCCAGCAGCCCCGTCAGGGAAAACACCATATATTTT.